This T cell receptor beta chain was profiled in a study of T cells expressing NK-cell markers. Study as a whole: The sequencing cohort of eight donors included seven HCMV-seropositive individuals and one seronegative individual.

UMIs accompanied the 5'RACE template switching by which TCR beta cDNA was made. From the 5' RACE reads, TCRdb lists one entry per CDR3 protein and no DNA. Here the sample table reports about 460,000 distinct CDR3 sequences. This receptor was identified in a woman aged 45-60 years in good health. The sequenced sample consisted of blood T cells: a sorted CD56 or NKG2C T cell subset, CD4+ or CD8+ T cells, or bulk PBMC T cells (not recorded which).

The CDR3 here is CASSLGLTSQVTDTQYF. V usage is TRBV5-1 and J usage is TRBJ2-3; lacking DNA, the TRBD1 call made by TCRdb goes unchecked. The CDR3 extends over 17 amino acids. Germline assignment: CDR1 SGHRS and CDR2 YFSETQ.